The rows below give T cell receptor beta chains drawn from one sample of a study of cytomegalovirus exposure and HLA in healthy donors. Assay used: immunoSEQ multiplex PCR; TCRdb lists only in-frame clones, some missing. The sample yields about 120,000 clones, 50% to 70% seen once. Specimen: PBMCs. These receptors came from a woman between 35 and 50 years old in good health and CMV-seropositive. CDR3s include the opening cysteine and the closing phenylalanine or tryptophan. D genes are given only for firm matches. Some rows mark clone size as missing; the rest say once, few, many or name a class of expanded clone.

>TRBD1|TRBV6-8|NA|TRBJ1-2
CASSSPLPWDRVSYGYTF
TGTGCCAGCAGTTCGCCGCTTCCTTGGGACAGGGTATCCTATGGCTACACCTTC
>NA|TRBV28|NA|TRBJ1-5
CASSFRQGRQPQHF
TGTGCCAGCAGTTTTCGGCAGGGAAGACAGCCCCAGCATTTT
>TRBD1|TRBV6-5|few|TRBJ1-1
CASSLRDRGLDTEAFF
TGTGCCAGCAGTTTGCGGGACAGGGGGCTTGACACTGAAGCTTTCTTT
>TRBD1|TRBV9|few|TRBJ2-6
CASSVDRTGSRGANVLTF
TGTGCCAGCAGCGTAGATCGGACAGGGTCCCGTGGGGCCAACGTCCTGACTTTC
>TRBD1|TRBV28|once|TRBJ2-1
CASSPLRTGLDEQFF
TGTGCCAGCAGTCCTCTAAGGACAGGTTTGGATGAGCAGTTCTTC
>NA|TRBV5-4|NA|TRBJ2-2
CASSRKERANTGELFF
TGTGCCAGCAGCAGGAAAGAGCGGGCCAACACCGGGGAGCTGTTTTTT
>NA|TRBV2|NA|TRBJ2-7
CASSEQGINYEQYF
TGTGCCAGCAGCGAGCAGGGGATCAACTACGAGCAGTACTTC
>NA|TRBV5-8|NA|TRBJ2-1
CASSRGATSSSHDEQFF
TGTGCCAGCAGCAGAGGAGCAACTTCCTCGAGCCACGATGAGCAGTTCTTC
>NA|TRBV14|NA|TRBJ2-7
CASSQVIGYEQYF
TGTGCCAGCAGCCAAGTAATCGGCTACGAGCAGTACTTC
>TRBD2|TRBV5-1|NA|TRBJ2-1
CASSSRGAGTSNNEQFF
TGCGCCAGCAGCTCGCGCGGGGCCGGGACTAGCAACAATGAGCAGTTCTTC
>NA|TRBV6-1|few|TRBJ1-1
CASSEARNRDGEAFF
TGTGCCAGCAGTGAAGCGAGGAACAGGGACGGTGAAGCTTTCTTT
>TRBD2|TRBV6-5|NA|TRBJ2-1
CASSRSRESYNEQFF
TGTGCCAGCAGTCGCTCGCGGGAGTCCTACAATGAGCAGTTCTTC
>NA|TRBV5-6|few|TRBJ1-2
CASSRVNYGYTF
TGTGCCAGCAGCCGGGTTAACTATGGCTACACCTTC
>NA|TRBV2|NA|TRBJ1-2
CASSRARDSNYGYTF
TGTGCCAGCAGTCGAGCACGAGACTCTAACTATGGCTACACCTTC
>TRBD2|TRBV29-1|NA|TRBJ2-3
CSVFLRTSGFSTDTQYF
TGCAGTGTTTTTTTAAGGACTAGCGGTTTTAGCACAGATACGCAGTATTTT
>TRBD1|TRBV4-3|NA|TRBJ2-7
CASSQEGTGGYEQYF
TGCGCCAGCAGCCAAGAGGGGACAGGAGGGTACGAGCAGTACTTC
>NA|TRBV18|few|TRBJ1-4
CASSPQVSTGKNEKLFF
TGTGCCAGCTCACCACAGGTTAGCACAGGGAAGAATGAAAAACTGTTTTTT
>NA|TRBV29-1|NA|TRBJ1-1
CSVSVSDNTEAFF
TGCAGCGTTAGCGTATCAGACAACACTGAAGCTTTCTTT
>TRBD1|TRBV5-1|few|TRBJ1-1
CASSSQTGGNTEAFF
TGCGCCAGCAGCTCACAAACAGGGGGGAACACTGAAGCTTTCTTT
>TRBD2|TRBV9|NA|TRBJ2-2
CASSVRTSDGTGELFF
TGTGCCAGCAGCGTGAGGACTAGCGACGGCACCGGGGAGCTGTTTTTT
>NA|TRBV19|NA|TRBJ2-7
CASGEAKGPYEQYF
TGTGCCAGTGGGGAAGCAAAGGGGCCCTACGAGCAGTACTTC
>TRBD2|TRBV13|NA|TRBJ2-3
CASSSSGLAGPDTQYF
TGTGCCAGCAGCTCTTCCGGACTAGCGGGTCCAGATACGCAGTATTTT
>TRBD2|TRBV4-2|few|TRBJ2-2
CASSQVLAVLYTGELFF
TGTGCCAGCAGCCAAGTACTAGCGGTTCTTTACACCGGGGAGCTGTTTTTT
>NA|TRBV5-6|NA|TRBJ1-2
CASSVLVTGYGGYTF
TGTGCCAGCAGCGTCTTGGTTACAGGGTATGGGGGCTACACCTTC
>TRBD1|TRBV27|NA|TRBJ2-1
CASSFGTGFPYNEQLF
TGTGCCAGCAGTTTCGGGACAGGTTTTCCATACAATGAGCAGCTCTTC
>TRBD1|TRBV7-9|NA|TRBJ1-2
CASRPIVGQGNYGYTF
TGTGCCAGCAGACCCATTGTGGGACAGGGCAACTATGGCTACACCTTC
>TRBD1|TRBV18|NA|TRBJ1-4
CASSPWGQGVNEKLFF
TGTGCCAGCTCGCCCTGGGGCCAGGGGGTTAATGAAAAACTGTTTTTT
>TRBD1|TRBV6-1|NA|TRBJ1-2
CASLRDRAYGYTF
TGTGCCAGCCTCCGGGACAGGGCCTATGGCTACACCTTC
>NA|TRBV5-1|few|TRBJ2-6
CASSLPKSNSGANVLTF
TGCGCCAGCAGCTTGCCTAAAAGCAATTCTGGGGCCAACGTCCTGACTTTC
>NA|TRBV6-6|few|TRBJ2-7
CASSYSGIGSYEQYF
TGTGCCAGCAGTTACTCCGGGATCGGGTCCTACGAGCAGTACTTC
>TRBD1|TRBV5-4|NA|TRBJ1-2
CASSPDSDRYTF
TGTGCCAGCAGTCCCGACTCGGACAGGTACACCTTC
>TRBD1|TRBV7-2|once|TRBJ2-2
CASSLVGQGDTGELFF
TGTGCCAGCAGCTTAGTAGGACAGGGGGACACCGGGGAGCTGTTTTTT
>NA|TRBV7-8|NA|TRBJ1-5
CASSLRRRDGQPQHF
TGTGCCAGCAGCTTAAGGCGCAGGGATGGCCAGCCCCAGCATTTT
>TRBD2|TRBV4-3|once|TRBJ2-3
CASSQEGTSWGDTQYF
TGCGCCAGCAGCCAAGAGGGGACTAGCTGGGGGGATACGCAGTATTTT
>TRBD2|TRBV6-6|NA|TRBJ2-1
CASSYLGGSSYNEQFF
TGTGCCAGCAGTTATTTAGGCGGGAGCTCCTACAATGAGCAGTTCTTC
>NA|TRBV4-1|NA|TRBJ1-2
CASSLGGYGYTF
TGCGCCAGCAGCCTAGGGGGATATGGCTACACCTTC
>TRBD2|TRBV10-1|NA|TRBJ2-5
CASSESRLAHNTQETQYF
TGCGCCAGCAGTGAGTCCAGACTAGCGCACAACACTCAAGAGACCCAGTACTTC
>TRBD1|TRBV7-2|NA|TRBJ2-5
CASSFGTGETQYF
TGTGCCAGCAGCTTTGGGACAGGAGAGACCCAGTACTTC
>TRBD1|TRBV2|few|TRBJ1-5
CASSELVGGTQPQHF
TGTGCCAGCAGTGAGCTGGTAGGGGGCACTCAGCCCCAGCATTTT
>NA|TRBV30|NA|TRBJ2-5
CAWSELLRGFTQETQYF
TGTGCCTGGAGTGAGCTACTCAGGGGCTTCACCCAAGAGACCCAGTACTTC